These T cell receptor beta chains were read from a single sample in a study of blood T cell repertoires in COVID-19. Assay: immunoSEQ multiplex PCR; the TCRdb copy retains only in-frame clones and omits some. The table has roughly 450,000 clones, 90% seen once; the top ten hold 0.55% to 0.75%. The sample was PBMCs or T cells enriched from blood (not recorded which). Receptors were obtained from a man aged 18 to 29 who had recovered from COVID-19. Each CDR3 is given with its conserved first and last residue. Fields, in order: J gene, clone size, D gene, V gene, CDR3 protein, CDR3 DNA. A D gene is named only where the DNA matches it firmly. Clone size, where shown, is once, few, many, or a class for clones that have expanded.

J gene: TRBJ1-6; clone size: -; D gene: TRBD1; V gene: TRBV7-9; CDR3 protein: CASSLEGAFNSPLHF; CDR3 DNA: TGTGCCAGCAGCTTAGAGGGGGCCTTTAATTCACCCCTCCACTTT
J gene: TRBJ1-2; clone size: -; D gene: -; V gene: TRBV12-3/TRBV12-4; CDR3 protein: CASSTANYGYTF; CDR3 DNA: TGTGCCAGCAGCACAGCTAACTATGGCTACACCTTC
J gene: TRBJ2-6; clone size: many; D gene: -; V gene: TRBV29-1; CDR3 protein: CSVVSGANVLTF; CDR3 DNA: TGCAGCGTCGTCTCTGGGGCCAACGTCCTGACTTTC
J gene: TRBJ1-5; clone size: -; D gene: TRBD1; V gene: TRBV19; CDR3 protein: CASSISKDRVDQPQHF; CDR3 DNA: TGTGCCAGTAGTATAAGCAAGGACAGGGTCGATCAGCCCCAGCATTTT
J gene: TRBJ2-2; clone size: few; D gene: -; V gene: TRBV5-6; CDR3 protein: CASSLVRRQTGELFF; CDR3 DNA: TGTGCCAGCAGCTTGGTCCGGCGGCAAACCGGGGAGCTGTTTTTT
J gene: TRBJ2-5; clone size: -; D gene: TRBD1; V gene: TRBV5-4; CDR3 protein: CASSLVGQGLETQYF; CDR3 DNA: TGTGCCAGCAGCTTGGTGGGACAGGGGCTGGAGACCCAGTACTTC
J gene: TRBJ1-4; clone size: -; D gene: -; V gene: TRBV4-1; CDR3 protein: CASSLRPESTNEKLFF; CDR3 DNA: TGCGCCAGCAGCCTTCGACCGGAGTCAACTAATGAAAAACTGTTTTTT
J gene: TRBJ2-1; clone size: -; D gene: -; V gene: TRBV5-1; CDR3 protein: CASSTTGGLVPEQFF; CDR3 DNA: TGCGCCAGCAGCACGACAGGGGGACTAGTTCCTGAGCAGTTCTTC
J gene: TRBJ1-2; clone size: -; D gene: TRBD1; V gene: TRBV25-1; CDR3 protein: CASRAGTGGYGYTF; CDR3 DNA: TGTGCCAGCAGGGCCGGGACAGGGGGTTATGGCTACACCTTC
J gene: TRBJ2-7; clone size: -; D gene: TRBD1; V gene: TRBV28; CDR3 protein: CASTPWDRTSYEQYF; CDR3 DNA: TGTGCCAGCACCCCCTGGGACAGGACCTCCTACGAGCAGTACTTC
J gene: TRBJ1-1; clone size: -; D gene: -; V gene: TRBV7-9; CDR3 protein: CAIPLGGLVNTEAFF; CDR3 DNA: TGTGCCATTCCCTTGGGGGGGCTGGTGAACACTGAAGCTTTCTTT
J gene: TRBJ1-5; clone size: -; D gene: -; V gene: TRBV4-2; CDR3 protein: CASSRPGGQGGQPQHF; CDR3 DNA: TGTGCCAGCAGCCGGCCTGGAGGGCAGGGTGGACAGCCCCAGCATTTT
J gene: TRBJ1-4; clone size: -; D gene: -; V gene: TRBV29-1; CDR3 protein: CSVVRGEKLFF; CDR3 DNA: TGCAGCGTTGTACGGGGGGAAAAACTGTTTTTT
J gene: TRBJ2-3; clone size: -; D gene: -; V gene: TRBV5-5; CDR3 protein: CASSFGASTDTQYF; CDR3 DNA: TGTGCCAGCAGCTTCGGTGCTAGCACAGATACGCAGTATTTT
J gene: TRBJ1-1; clone size: -; D gene: TRBD1; V gene: TRBV5-6; CDR3 protein: CASSLRGPGTEAFF; CDR3 DNA: TGTGCCAGCAGCTTGAGGGGGCCGGGCACTGAAGCTTTCTTT
J gene: TRBJ2-7; clone size: -; D gene: TRBD2; V gene: TRBV30; CDR3 protein: CALNSGTSEGEQYF; CDR3 DNA: TGTGCCTTGAATTCCGGGACTAGCGAAGGGGAGCAGTACTTC
J gene: TRBJ2-7; clone size: -; D gene: -; V gene: TRBV1; CDR3 protein: CTSSQDSRTSISYEQYF; CDR3 DNA: TGCACCAGCAGCCAAGATTCCAGGACTAGCATTAGCTACGAGCAGTACTTC
J gene: TRBJ1-1; clone size: -; D gene: -; V gene: TRBV5-6; CDR3 protein: CASRAGNTEAFF; CDR3 DNA: TGTGCCAGCAGGGCAGGGAACACTGAAGCTTTCTTT
J gene: TRBJ2-1; clone size: once; D gene: TRBD1; V gene: TRBV5-5; CDR3 protein: CASNTDRGDEQFF; CDR3 DNA: TGTGCCAGCAACACAGACAGGGGCGATGAGCAGTTCTTC
J gene: TRBJ2-3; clone size: -; D gene: -; V gene: TRBV3-1/TRBV3-2; CDR3 protein: CASSSRGTDTQYF; CDR3 DNA: TGTGCCAGCAGCTCCCGCGGAACAGATACGCAGTATTTT
J gene: TRBJ2-5; clone size: -; D gene: TRBD2; V gene: TRBV3-1/TRBV3-2; CDR3 protein: CASSQPSGGRETQYF; CDR3 DNA: TGTGCCAGCAGCCAACCCTCGGGAGGGAGGGAGACCCAGTACTTC
J gene: TRBJ2-7; clone size: -; D gene: -; V gene: TRBV7-2; CDR3 protein: CASSLAVGAGRTGSLHEQYF; CDR3 DNA: TGTGCCAGCAGCTTAGCGGTAGGGGCAGGGAGGACCGGGAGCTTACACGAGCAGTACTTC
J gene: TRBJ2-5; clone size: -; D gene: TRBD2; V gene: TRBV5-4; CDR3 protein: CASSPQAGGGETQYF; CDR3 DNA: TGTGCCAGCAGCCCGCAAGCGGGAGGGGGAGAGACCCAGTACTTC
J gene: TRBJ1-3; clone size: few; D gene: TRBD1; V gene: TRBV24-1; CDR3 protein: CATSDSRQGGNTIYF; CDR3 DNA: TGTGCCACCAGTGATTCCCGACAGGGCGGAAACACCATATATTTT
J gene: TRBJ2-5; clone size: -; D gene: -; V gene: TRBV29-1; CDR3 protein: CSVEELRGLETQYF; CDR3 DNA: TGCAGCGTTGAAGAGTTACGGGGACTAGAGACCCAGTACTTC
J gene: TRBJ1-4; clone size: -; D gene: -; V gene: TRBV11-3; CDR3 protein: CASSLRGFGEKLFF; CDR3 DNA: TGTGCCAGCAGCTTACGGGGGTTTGGTGAAAAACTGTTTTTT
J gene: TRBJ2-2; clone size: -; D gene: -; V gene: TRBV18; CDR3 protein: CASSPEGVTNTGELFF; CDR3 DNA: TGTGCCAGCTCACCCGAGGGGGTAACGAACACCGGGGAGCTGTTTTTT
J gene: TRBJ1-3; clone size: -; D gene: TRBD1; V gene: TRBV7-9; CDR3 protein: CASSETGVGNTIYF; CDR3 DNA: TGTGCCAGCAGCGAGACAGGGGTTGGAAACACCATATATTTT
J gene: TRBJ1-5; clone size: few; D gene: -; V gene: TRBV19; CDR3 protein: CASNPGQNGNQPQHF; CDR3 DNA: TGTGCCAGTAACCCCGGACAGAATGGCAATCAGCCCCAGCATTTT
J gene: TRBJ1-2; clone size: -; D gene: -; V gene: TRBV29-1; CDR3 protein: CSVEPGVGGYTF; CDR3 DNA: TGCAGCGTTGAACCCGGGGTTGGAGGCTACACCTTC
J gene: TRBJ2-3; clone size: -; D gene: -; V gene: TRBV15; CDR3 protein: CATSRDNPDTQYF; CDR3 DNA: TGTGCCACCAGCAGAGATAATCCAGATACGCAGTATTTT
J gene: TRBJ2-2; clone size: -; D gene: -; V gene: TRBV6-5; CDR3 protein: CASSHLLTGELFF; CDR3 DNA: TGTGCCAGCAGTCACCTATTAACCGGGGAGCTGTTTTTT
J gene: TRBJ2-3; clone size: -; D gene: -; V gene: TRBV5-6; CDR3 protein: CASSRTANTQYF; CDR3 DNA: TGTGCCAGCAGCCGGACAGCTAATACGCAGTATTTT
J gene: TRBJ1-2; clone size: -; D gene: -; V gene: TRBV6-2/TRBV6-3; CDR3 protein: CASSYPTGTNYGYTF; CDR3 DNA: TGTGCCAGCAGTTACCCCACAGGAACTAACTATGGCTACACCTTC
J gene: TRBJ2-2; clone size: -; D gene: TRBD1; V gene: TRBV5-6; CDR3 protein: CASSLGTGVTGELFF; CDR3 DNA: TGTGCCAGCAGCTTGGGGACAGGGGTTACCGGGGAGCTGTTTTTT
J gene: TRBJ2-3; clone size: -; D gene: -; V gene: TRBV7-9; CDR3 protein: CASSARGGGPDTQYF; CDR3 DNA: TGTGCCAGCAGCGCCAGGGGTGGGGGCCCGGATACGCAGTATTTT
J gene: TRBJ2-3; clone size: -; D gene: -; V gene: TRBV20-1; CDR3 protein: CSALQDTQYF; CDR3 DNA: TGCAGTGCACTCCAAGATACGCAGTATTTT
J gene: TRBJ1-6; clone size: -; D gene: TRBD1; V gene: TRBV5-1; CDR3 protein: CASSPGTGTNNSPLHF; CDR3 DNA: TGCGCCAGCAGCCCCGGGACAGGGACCAATAATTCACCCCTCCACTTT
J gene: TRBJ2-2; clone size: -; D gene: -; V gene: TRBV7-8; CDR3 protein: CASSLVPIGNTGELFF; CDR3 DNA: TGTGCCAGCAGCTTAGTACCGATCGGGAACACCGGGGAGCTGTTTTTT
J gene: TRBJ2-1; clone size: -; D gene: TRBD1; V gene: TRBV11-1; CDR3 protein: CASSLVGQGQNEQFF; CDR3 DNA: TGTGCCAGCAGCTTAGTGGGACAGGGACAGAATGAGCAGTTCTTC
J gene: TRBJ2-1; clone size: -; D gene: -; V gene: TRBV3-1/TRBV3-2; CDR3 protein: CASSLGPSGSYNEQFF; CDR3 DNA: TGTGCCAGCAGTCTGGGGCCCAGCGGGTCCTACAATGAGCAGTTCTTC
J gene: TRBJ1-1; clone size: -; D gene: -; V gene: TRBV7-9; CDR3 protein: CASSFWANTEAFF; CDR3 DNA: TGTGCCAGCAGCTTTTGGGCGAACACTGAAGCTTTCTTT
J gene: TRBJ1-6; clone size: -; D gene: -; V gene: TRBV12-3/TRBV12-4; CDR3 protein: CASLSGYNSPLHF; CDR3 DNA: TGTGCCAGCCTTTCAGGCTATAATTCACCCCTCCACTTT
J gene: TRBJ1-2; clone size: -; D gene: TRBD1; V gene: TRBV5-4; CDR3 protein: CASSRPGTGWGYTF; CDR3 DNA: TGTGCCAGCAGCCGACCCGGGACAGGGTGGGGCTACACCTTC
J gene: TRBJ1-3; clone size: -; D gene: TRBD1; V gene: TRBV5-4; CDR3 protein: CASSKGQGDSGNTIYF; CDR3 DNA: TGTGCCAGCAGCAAAGGTCAGGGGGACTCTGGAAACACCATATATTTT
J gene: TRBJ1-6; clone size: -; D gene: TRBD1; V gene: TRBV18; CDR3 protein: CASSSSTRTGAFSSPLHF; CDR3 DNA: TGTGCCAGCTCATCCTCCACCCGGACAGGGGCCTTCAGTTCACCCCTCCACTTT
J gene: TRBJ1-4; clone size: -; D gene: TRBD1; V gene: TRBV18; CDR3 protein: CASSERTGGEEKLFF; CDR3 DNA: TGTGCCAGCTCGGAGCGGACAGGGGGGGAGGAAAAACTGTTTTTT
J gene: TRBJ1-5; clone size: -; D gene: -; V gene: TRBV28; CDR3 protein: CASSLYTDNQPQHF; CDR3 DNA: TGTGCCAGCAGTTTATATACAGATAATCAGCCCCAGCATTTT
J gene: TRBJ2-7; clone size: -; D gene: TRBD2; V gene: TRBV9; CDR3 protein: CASSVASGAAYEQYF; CDR3 DNA: TGTGCCAGCAGCGTAGCCAGCGGGGCGGCCTACGAGCAGTACTTC
J gene: TRBJ2-2; clone size: once; D gene: TRBD1; V gene: TRBV7-9; CDR3 protein: CASSAAGTGNTGELFF; CDR3 DNA: TGTGCCAGCAGCGCCGCCGGGACAGGGAACACCGGGGAGCTGTTTTTT
J gene: TRBJ2-2; clone size: -; D gene: -; V gene: TRBV12-3/TRBV12-4; CDR3 protein: CASSRATGELFF; CDR3 DNA: TGTGCCAGCAGCCGAGCGACCGGGGAGCTGTTTTTT